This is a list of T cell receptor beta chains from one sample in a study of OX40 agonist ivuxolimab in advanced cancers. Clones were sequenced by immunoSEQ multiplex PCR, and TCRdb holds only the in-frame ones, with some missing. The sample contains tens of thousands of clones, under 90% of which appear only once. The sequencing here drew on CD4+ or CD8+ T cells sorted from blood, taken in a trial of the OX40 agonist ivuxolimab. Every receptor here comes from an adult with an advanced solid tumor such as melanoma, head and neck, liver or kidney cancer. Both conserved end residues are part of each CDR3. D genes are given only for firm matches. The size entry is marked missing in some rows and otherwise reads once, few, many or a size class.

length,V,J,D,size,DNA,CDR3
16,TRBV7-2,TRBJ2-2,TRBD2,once,TGTGCCAGCAGCTTAGCTAGCGGGCACAACACCGGGGAGCTGTTTTTT,CASSLASGHNTGELFF
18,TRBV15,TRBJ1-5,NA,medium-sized,TGTGCCACCAGCAGAGAAATACGGACGGACCCTTTTGGCCAGCCCCAGCATTTT,CATSREIRTDPFGQPQHF
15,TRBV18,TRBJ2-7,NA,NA,TGTGCCAGCTCTCCCCCACAGACAAGTAACTACGAGCAGTACTTC,CASSPPQTSNYEQYF
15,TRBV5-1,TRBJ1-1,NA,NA,TGCGCCAGCAGCTTGTTAGGCGGAATGAACACTGAAGCTTTCTTT,CASSLLGGMNTEAFF
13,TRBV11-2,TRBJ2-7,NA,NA,TGTGCCAGCAGCCCTGTAAGATCCTACGAGCAGTACTTC,CASSPVRSYEQYF
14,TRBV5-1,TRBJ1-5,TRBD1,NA,TGCGCCAGGTACCCACAGGGGGCATGTCAGCCCCAGCATTTT,CARYPQGACQPQHF
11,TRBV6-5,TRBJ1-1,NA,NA,TGTGCCAGCAGGGTGAACACTGAAGCTTTCTTT,CASRVNTEAFF
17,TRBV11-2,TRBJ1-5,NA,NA,TGTGCCAGCAGCTTAGATCCAGCTAGGCGCGAGGGTCAGCCCCAGCATTTT,CASSLDPARREGQPQHF
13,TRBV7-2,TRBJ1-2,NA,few,TGTGCCAGCAGCTTAGGCGGTGGCTATGGCTACACCTTC,CASSLGGGYGYTF
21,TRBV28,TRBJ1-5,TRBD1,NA,TGTGCCAGCCGAGGGACAGGGGCTAATCCATCACGTATTAATTTTAATCAGCCCCAGCATTTT,CASRGTGANPSRINFNQPQHF
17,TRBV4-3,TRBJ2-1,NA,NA,TGCGCCAGCAGCCAAGATTGGGAAGGGGCTTTGTACAATGAGCAGTTCTTC,CASSQDWEGALYNEQFF
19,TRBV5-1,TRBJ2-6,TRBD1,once,TGCGCCAGCAGCTCACCCCGGACAGGGGCCACTTGGGGGGCCAACGTCCTGACTTTC,CASSSPRTGATWGANVLTF
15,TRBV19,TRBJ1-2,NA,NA,TGTGCCAGTAGTAGAGGTGGACGGCAAGGAGATGGCTACACCTTC,CASSRGGRQGDGYTF
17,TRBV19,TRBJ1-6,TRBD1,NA,TGTGCCAGTAGTATGGATACTGGGACAGGGGCGCGATCACCCCTCCACTTT,CASSMDTGTGARSPLHF
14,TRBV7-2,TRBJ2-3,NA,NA,TGTGCCAGCAGCTTAGGTGTAGACGCAGATACGCAGTATTTT,CASSLGVDADTQYF
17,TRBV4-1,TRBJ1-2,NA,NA,TGCGCCAGCAGCCAAGATAGGGTGTCTCCGGGGAGCTACGGCTACACCTTC,CASSQDRVSPGSYGYTF
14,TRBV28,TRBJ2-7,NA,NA,TGTGCCACCCTTCCCCGGACCACTTTCTACGAGCAGTACTTC,CATLPRTTFYEQYF
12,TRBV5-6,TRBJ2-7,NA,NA,TGTGCCAGCAGCTTATCAAGTTACGAGCAGTACTTC,CASSLSSYEQYF
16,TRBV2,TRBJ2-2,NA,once,TGTGCCAGCAGTAAAGACAGAGCAAAGAACACCGGGGAGCTGTTTTTT,CASSKDRAKNTGELFF
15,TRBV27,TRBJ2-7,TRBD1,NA,TGTGCCAGCAGGAAACCGGGACAGGGTTTCTACGAGCAGTACTTC,CASRKPGQGFYEQYF